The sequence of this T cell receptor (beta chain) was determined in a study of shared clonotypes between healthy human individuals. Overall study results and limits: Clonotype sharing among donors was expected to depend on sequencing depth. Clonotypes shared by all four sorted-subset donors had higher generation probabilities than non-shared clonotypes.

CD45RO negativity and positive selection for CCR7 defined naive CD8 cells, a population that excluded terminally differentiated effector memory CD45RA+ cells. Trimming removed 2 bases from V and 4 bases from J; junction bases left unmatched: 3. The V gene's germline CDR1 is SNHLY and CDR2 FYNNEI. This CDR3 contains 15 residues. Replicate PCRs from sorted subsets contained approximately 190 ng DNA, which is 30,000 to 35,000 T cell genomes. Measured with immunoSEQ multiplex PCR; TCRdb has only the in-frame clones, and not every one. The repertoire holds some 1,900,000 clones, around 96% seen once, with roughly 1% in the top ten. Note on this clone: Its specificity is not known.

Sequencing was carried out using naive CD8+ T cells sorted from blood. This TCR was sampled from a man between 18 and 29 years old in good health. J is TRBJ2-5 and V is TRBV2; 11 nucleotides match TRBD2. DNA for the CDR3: TGTGCCAGCAGTGAACTAGCGGGAGGTATAGAGACCCAGTACTTC. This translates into CASSELAGGIETQYF.